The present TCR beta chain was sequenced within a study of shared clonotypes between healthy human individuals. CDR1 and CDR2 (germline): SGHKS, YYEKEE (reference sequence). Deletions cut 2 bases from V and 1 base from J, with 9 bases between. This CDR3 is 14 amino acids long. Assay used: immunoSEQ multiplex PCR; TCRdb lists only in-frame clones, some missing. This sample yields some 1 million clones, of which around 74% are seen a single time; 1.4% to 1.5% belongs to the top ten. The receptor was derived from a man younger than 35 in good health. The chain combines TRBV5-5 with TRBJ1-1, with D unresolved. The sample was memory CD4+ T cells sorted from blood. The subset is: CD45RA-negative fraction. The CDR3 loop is CASSFSPGNTEAFF. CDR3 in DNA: TGTGCCAGCAGCTTTTCGCCAGGGAACACTGAAGCTTTCTTT.